Presented here are 17 T cell receptor beta chains from one specimen sequenced in a study of breast tumors, draining lymph nodes, adjacent tissues (dated by TCRdb to 2016 to 2017). Library generation was performed with multiplex PCR. For sequencing, an Illumina HiSeq 2000 was employed. TCRdb reran the public reads through fastp at Q25 and MiXCR, keeping productive beta chains. Each record represents a unique CDR3 protein, reported with the most common genes and DNA among its rows. This sample has approximately 130,000 distinct CDR3 sequences in its table, and 20% to 25% of those were observed once. The ten largest clonotypes hold just over 2.5% of the sample. The lymph node samples were taken from the axillary draining lymph nodes of breast cancer patients. Sequenced material: axillary lymph node tissue. These receptors were collected from a female donor with breast cancer. Some clones in this sample may be carry-over from other donors' samples.

This clonotype was seen many times. The J gene is TRBJ1-5, the V gene TRBV6-1, with D perhaps matching TRBD1 (6 bases). The length of the CDR3 is 16 residues. Per germline, CDR1 MNHNS and CDR2 SASEGT. Trimming took 2 bases from V and 2 from J, leaving 13 bases between them. The CDR3 sequence: CASSEWRQAGNQPQHF. CDR3 coding DNA: TGTGCCAGCAGTGAATGGAGACAGGCGGGCAATCAGCCCCAGCATTTT.

About this clonotype: Being one base from a much bigger clone, this may be a read error. In this CDR3 the conserved last residue, phenylalanine or tryptophan, is missing, so a read error is likely. The chain employs TRBV7-9 and TRBJ1-2; the match to TRBD1 covers 7 bases. J gave up 6 bases and V 5 bases, and 6 bases lay outside the gene matches. Germline V gene data show CDR1 as SEHNR and CDR2 as FQNEAQ (reference sequence). The CDR3 consists of 13 residues. CDR3 protein: CASSGPGTDGYTL. CDR3 nucleotide sequence: TGTGCCAGCAGCGGCCCCGGGACAGATGGCTACACCCTC.

This clonotype was counted ten times or more. The chain combines TRBV20-1 with TRBJ2-5, with no clear D. The CDR3 spans 12 residues. CDR1 is DFQATT and CDR2 is SNEGSKA in the germline V gene (reference sequence). With 1 base removed from V and 5 bases from J, the gap between germline ends came to 8 bases. CDR3 sequence reads: CSARVVTETQYF. The CDR3 nucleotides read TGCAGTGCTAGAGTTGTTACCGAGACCCAGTACTTC.

This clonotype has only a few counts. The chain combines TRBV28 with TRBJ1-5, with D uncertain. Trimming cost V 6 bases and J 4 bases, with 13 bases left between them. This CDR3 region has 14 residues. CDR1 is MDHEN, CDR2 SYDVKM, per germline. This CDR3 reads CASRYRTPNQPQHF. For the CDR3, the DNA is TGTGCCAGCAGGTATCGGACTCCGAATCAGCCCCAGCATTTT. Full variable domain (outside the CDR3, taken from reference TRBV28 and TRBJ1-5): DVKVTQSSRYLVKRTGEKVFLECVQDMDHENMFWYRQDPGLGLRLIYFSYDVKMKEKGDIPEGYSVSREKKERFSLILESASTNQTSMYLCASRYRTPNQPQHFGDGTRLSIL.

This clonotype came up many times. The rearrangement uses TRBV27 and TRBJ2-7, with D hard to call. Germline loops: CDR1 MNHEY, CDR2 SMNVEV (reference sequence). This CDR3 spans 15 amino acids. V dropped 2 bases and J dropped 0 bases, with 11 bases sitting between them. CDR3 region: CASSLGLSSSYEQYF. CDR3 sequence (DNA): TGTGCCAGCAGTTTAGGCCTCAGTAGCTCCTACGAGCAGTACTTC.

To note about this clonotype: One end of the junction varies from germline; a read error may be responsible. For the CDR3, the DNA is TGCCCCTCAAGGTGGGAGACGATTACCAATGAGCAGCTCTTC. Translating gives CPSRWETITNEQLF. The rearrangement joins TRBV5-1 to TRBJ2-1; possibly TRBD2 for D (5 bases). Germline V gene lookup returns CDR1 SGHRS and CDR2 YFSETQ. The CDR3 spans 14 residues.

Turning to this clonotype: This may arise from a read error, as a much more abundant clone is one base away. The V and J genes are TRBV30 and TRBJ2-7, with 11 bases fitting TRBD1. The CDR3 runs 15 residues. V trimming: 2 bases; J trimming: 4 bases; junction bases outside the gene matches: 7. Germline-derived CDR1 and CDR2 are GTSNPN and SVGIG (reference sequence). In nucleotides, the CDR3 is TGTGCCTGGAGTCGGGGACAGGGGGGAACTTACGAGCAGTACTTC. The encoded protein is CAWSRGQGGTYEQYF.

In this sample, this clonotype turned up many times. J is TRBJ1-2 and V is TRBV7-2; D gene ambiguous. There are 15 residues in the CDR3. Germline V gene sequence: CDR1 SGHTA, CDR2 FQGNSA. V dropped 2 bases and J dropped 4 bases, with 14 bases sitting between them. In DNA form, the CDR3 reads TGTGCCAGCAGCTTACGGTCGGGCCAGGTCTATGGCTACACCTTC. It yields the protein CASSLRSGQVYGYTF.

In this sample, this clonotype turned up many times. The chain joins TRBV6-6 to TRBJ2-7, with 10 bases aligning to TRBD1. CDR3 length equals 14 residues. CDR1 and CDR2 (germline): MNHNY, SVGAGI (reference sequence). J lost 6 bases, V lost 6 bases, and 8 bases had no gene match. The CDR3 loop is CASRTPGQGTEQYF. The DNA for the CDR3 is TGTGCCAGCAGAACGCCGGGACAGGGGACCGAGCAGTACTTC.

This clonotype occurred many times. The rearrangement links TRBV5-4 to TRBJ2-3, with 11 bases identical to TRBD2. V was clipped by 0 bases and J by 4 bases; unmatched bases: 4. CDR3 size: 16 residues. Germline V lookup: CDR1 SGHNT, CDR2 YYREEE (reference sequence). The CDR3 reads CASSLVASGRSDTQYF. For the CDR3, the DNA is TGTGCCAGCAGCTTGGTAGCTAGCGGGAGGTCAGATACGCAGTATTTT.

Ten or more counts support this clonotype. This rearrangement joins TRBV4-3 to TRBJ2-2; 10 bases fit TRBD2. Germline V gene data show CDR1 as LGHNA and CDR2 as YSLEER. The CDR3 is 17 amino acids. Trimming removed 0 bases from V and 2 bases from J; junction bases left unmatched: 3. CDR3 in DNA: TGCGCCAGCAGCCAAGAGCTAGCGGGAGATAACACCGGGGAGCTGTTTTTT. Encoded protein: CASSQELAGDNTGELFF.

This clonotype has at least ten counts. This sequence joins TRBV27 and TRBJ2-5; either TRBD1 or TRBD2 may supply D (7 bases each). Trimming removed 5 bases at V and 1 base at J, with 11 bases between. The germline V gene encodes CDR1 MNHEY and CDR2 SMNVEV (reference sequence). The CDR3 runs 14 residues. This chain's CDR3 is CASSTRGGQETQYF. CDR3 sequence (DNA): TGTGCCAGCAGTACCAGGGGGGGCCAAGAGACCCAGTACTTC.

This clonotype was observed many times. V and J are TRBV7-2 and TRBJ2-2; possible D gene TRBD2, 5 bases. Germline-derived CDR1 and CDR2 are SGHTA and FQGNSA. The CDR3 sequence is 15 residues long. Trimming stripped 3 bases from V and 5 bases from J, with 13 bases between. CDR3 region: CASSFAGVRTGELFF. CDR3 bases: TGTGCCAGCAGCTTCGCCGGGGTGAGAACCGGGGAGCTGTTTTTT.

The sample holds many counts of this clonotype. The rearrangement uses TRBV24-1 and TRBJ2-1, with D unclear. CDR1 is KGHDR and CDR2 is SFDVKD in the germline V gene. The ends were cut back, 4 bases at V and 0 bases at J, with 12 bases in the middle. This CDR3 is 16 amino acids long. The CDR3 region has the DNA TGTGCCACCAGTGAAGTGGAAAAGCCCTCCTACAATGAGCAGTTCTTC. Its translation is CATSEVEKPSYNEQFF.

In this sample, this clonotype turned up once. The CDR3 DNA reads TGCAGTGCTCAGAGAAGGTCCGGGAGAAGGAACAATGAGCAGTTCTTC. Its translation is CSAQRRSGRRNNEQFF. V gene TRBV20-1 combines with J gene TRBJ2-1; maybe TRBD2 (6 bases). Trimming took 5 bases from V and 5 from J, leaving 22 bases between them. The CDR3 is 16 amino acids. Germline V lookup: CDR1 DFQATT, CDR2 SNEGSKA (reference sequence).

This clonotype has ten or more counts. The rearrangement uses TRBV15 and TRBJ2-1; no clear D. The CDR3 runs 14 residues. The V gene lost 5 bases and the J gene lost 0 bases, with 8 bases spanning the gap. From germline, CDR1 is LNHNV and CDR2 YYDKDF (reference sequence). The CDR3 loop reads CATSARISYNEQFF. For the CDR3, the DNA is TGTGCCACCAGCGCGCGGATCTCCTACAATGAGCAGTTCTTC.

This clonotype occurred a few times. The chain couples TRBV5-1 to TRBJ2-2; 7 bases match TRBD2. The germline V gene has CDR1 SGHRS and CDR2 YFSETQ. The CDR3 length is 16 residues. J lost 7 bases, V lost 0 bases, and 9 bases had no gene match. CDR3 in amino acids: CASSLEAGVGVGELFF. The DNA of the CDR3 is TGCGCCAGCAGCTTGGAGGCGGGAGTGGGTGTCGGGGAGCTGTTTTTT. Supplemented by reference TRBV5-1 and TRBJ2-2, the full variable domain reads KAGVTQTPRYLIKTRGQQVTLSCSPISGHRSVSWYQQTPGQGLQFLFEYFSETQRNKGNFPGRFSGRQFSNSRSEMNVSTLELGDSALYLCASSLEAGVGVGELFFGEGSRLTVL.